This is a list of T cell receptor beta chains from one sample in a study of blood T cell repertoires in COVID-19. Sequenced by immunoSEQ multiplex PCR; TCRdb stores in-frame clones only, minus some. The repertoire holds about 200,000 clones, with about four fifths as singletons. Sequencing was carried out using peripheral blood. These receptors came from a woman of 80 years or more with COVID-19, enrolled during active disease. Each CDR3 is given without its conserved first and last residue.

v_gene	CDR3aa
TRBV4-1	ASSQDPSALGYEQY
TRBV28	ASSPRQGKGQETQY
TRBV21-1	ASARIVNYGYT
TRBV11-2	ASSLGIAGAQH
TRBV27	ATKGQNNEKLF
TRBV28	ASSLQFRGSRNQPQH
TRBV9	ASSVAPFSGGPDTQY
TRBV5-1	ASRQGTETQY
TRBV5-4	ASSLGVAGVGTDTQY
TRBV6-5	ASSRDRGGSEAF
TRBV5-4	ASSLGRDKPDTQY
TRBV5-1	ASSLAGDQPQH
TRBV5-1	ASSLGAGGSGELF
TRBV6-5	ASSPGLAGTDTQY
TRBV18	ASSPRTLRNEKLF
TRBV19	ASSIGAPYGYT
TRBV6-5	ASIGPGANTEAF
TRBV29-1	SVADSAYEQY
TRBV6-1	ASSEFQGGNQPQH
TRBV5-8	ASSLAAGTSSYEQY
TRBV4-2	ASSQDPNQPQH
TRBV28	ASSRWTDYSNQPQH
TRBV6-1	ASSEAGVQETQY
TRBV7-9	ASSDRGSPLH
TRBV3-1/TRBV3-2	ASSHKEGEQF
TRBV19	ASSRLAHETQY
TRBV5-4	ASSLGRGSNNSPLH
TRBV28	ASNSDRKKAF
TRBV28	ASSSARYEQF
TRBV6-6	ASRTEPANQPQH
TRBV5-3	ARSLVGSGPQETQY